Each of the 14 T cell receptor beta chains below was sequenced from the same sample in a study of cytomegalovirus exposure and HLA in healthy donors. It was with 60 Vbeta and 13 Jbeta primers that the PCR ran. Clones were sequenced by immunoSEQ multiplex PCR, and TCRdb holds only the in-frame ones, with some missing. Among around 150,000 clones listed, 80% were seen once. Material: PBMCs. The receptors here all came from a man under 40 in good health.

V and J are TRBV28 and TRBJ2-1; a weak D match, TRBD2 (5 bases). CDR3 length: 13 residues. Germline values: CDR1 MDHEN, CDR2 SYDVKM. Trimming shortened V by 10 bases and J by 1 base, and 11 bases separated the two germline ends. The CDR3 sequence: CATSEGSYNEQFF. CDR3 in DNA: TGTGCCACCTCAGAGGGATCCTACAATGAGCAGTTCTTC.

As for this clone: At one end the junction does not follow the germline gene, possibly because of a read error. The chain employs TRBV7-9 and TRBJ2-1; the D gene is possibly TRBD1 (6 bases). The V gene's germline CDR1 is SEHNR and CDR2 FQNEAQ (reference sequence). This CDR3 has 16 amino acids. CDR3 in DNA: TGTTCCAGCAACCTAAGGGGGACCATCTCCTACAATGAGCAGTTCTTC. It encodes CSSNLRGTISYNEQFF.

The V and J genes are TRBV7-3 and TRBJ2-7; D not certain. V lost 3 bases and J lost 5, with 11 bases in between. CDR3 length equals 13 residues. The germline gives CDR1 SGHTA, CDR2 FQGTGA. This chain's CDR3 is CASSLILHHEQYF. The CDR3 bases are TGTGCCAGCAGCTTGATACTACACCACGAGCAGTACTTC. Based on the CDR3 plus reference TRBV7-3 and TRBJ2-7, the full variable domain is GAGVSQTPSNKVTEKGKYVELRCDPISGHTALYWYRQSLGQGPEFLIYFQGTGAADDSGLPNDRFFAVRPEGSVSTLKIQRTERGDSAVYLCASSLILHHEQYFGPGTRLTVT.

This clone was seen more than once but under ten times. The chain joins TRBV11-2 to TRBJ2-1, with TRBD2 matching over 10 bases. J was trimmed by 4 bases and V by 2 bases; bases with no gene match: 8. Germline V gives CDR1 SGHAT, CDR2 FQNNGV. The CDR3 has 17 residues. The CDR3 DNA sequence: TGTGCCAGCAGCTTACCCGGGGGACTAGCGCTATACAATGAGCAGTTCTTC. Its translation is CASSLPGGLALYNEQFF.

V is TRBV19 and J is TRBJ2-7; TRBD2 aligns across 10 bases. Trimming removed 5 bases from V and 2 bases from J; junction bases left unmatched: 9. Looked up from germline, CDR1 is LNHDA and CDR2 is SQIVND (reference sequence). This CDR3 contains 16 residues. CDR3 region: CASSRGLAGAPYEQYF. For the CDR3, the DNA is TGTGCCAGTAGTCGGGGGCTAGCGGGAGCCCCCTACGAGCAGTACTTC. Based on the CDR3 plus reference TRBV19 and TRBJ2-7, the full variable domain is DGGITQSPKYLFRKEGQNVTLSCEQNLNHDAMYWYRQDPGQGLRLIYYSQIVNDFQKGDIAEGYSVSREKKESFPLTVTSAQKNPTAFYLCASSRGLAGAPYEQYFGPGTRLTVT.

The V gene is TRBV6-1, the J gene TRBJ2-1; TRBD2 is a possible D gene (6 bases). The germline gives CDR1 MNHNS, CDR2 SASEGT. The CDR3 is 14 residues long. V lost 8 bases to trimming and J lost 9 bases, with 20 bases between them. The CDR3: CASSLVASVGEQFF. The DNA of the CDR3 is TGTGCCAGCTCTCTGGTGGCTAGCGTTGGTGAGCAGTTCTTC.

This clone was counted a few times. V gene TRBV10-3 combines with J gene TRBJ1-3; 9 nucleotides agree with TRBD1. V lost 6 bases to trimming and J lost 4 bases; unmatched junction nucleotides: 10. This CDR3 is built from 16 residues. From germline, CDR1 is ENHRY and CDR2 SYGVKD. In DNA form, the CDR3 reads TGTGCCATCAGGGACCCAAGACAGGGGGGAGGAAACACCATATATTTT. Protein: CAIRDPRQGGGNTIYF.

The rearrangement uses TRBV9 and TRBJ2-2; 13 nucleotides line up with TRBD2. The CDR3 is 19 residues long. The germline V gene encodes CDR1 SGDLS and CDR2 YYNGEE. The J segment lost 5 bases and the V segment lost 0 bases, leaving 10 bases of the junction unmatched. CDR3 residues: CASSVGLTSGRARTGELFF. CDR3 sequence (DNA): TGTGCCAGCAGCGTAGGATTAACTAGCGGGAGGGCCCGAACCGGGGAGCTGTTTTTT.

There are a few counts of this clone. The rearrangement links TRBV7-8 to TRBJ1-2; TRBD1 matches at 8 bases. Germline-derived CDR1 and CDR2 are SGHVS and FQNEAQ. CDR3 length: 13 residues. V was pared by 7 bases and J by 6 bases, with 7 bases of the junction left unmatched. The CDR3 bases are TGTGCCAGCAACAGGGGGGCGCAGGATGGCTACACCTTC. The encoded protein is CASNRGAQDGYTF.

This clone has only one observation. The V call is TRBV6-1, the J call TRBJ2-1, with D tentatively TRBD2 (6 bases). This CDR3 has 15 residues. V lost 6 bases, J lost 10 bases, and 22 bases lay in between. CDR1 is MNHNS and CDR2 is SASEGT in the germline V gene. The CDR3 DNA reads as TGTGCCAGCAGAACGCGTGTGGTTGCGGGACGAGAGCAGTTCTTC. Translation gives CASRTRVVAGREQFF.

The J gene is TRBJ2-1, the V gene TRBV5-4, with TRBD2 identical over 11 bases. CDR1 is SGHNT and CDR2 is YYREEE in the germline V gene (reference sequence). Trimming removed 4 bases from V and 7 bases from J; junction bases left unmatched: 10. The CDR3 runs 16 residues. The CDR3: CASSPKRLAGGNEQFF. Written as DNA, the CDR3 is TGTGCCAGCAGCCCCAAGCGTCTAGCGGGAGGTAATGAGCAGTTCTTC.

The J gene is TRBJ2-5, the V gene TRBV7-9, with D uncertain. Per germline, CDR1 SEHNR and CDR2 FQNEAQ (reference sequence). Trimming took off 5 bases at V and 4 bases at J, with 8 bases between the two ends. This CDR3 comprises 12 residues. The CDR3 sequence is CASSRFSETQYF. The CDR3, as DNA: TGTGCCAGCAGCCGGTTTTCAGAGACCCAGTACTTC.

The rearrangement uses TRBV18 and TRBJ1-2; D is ambiguous. Germline CDR1 KGHSH, CDR2 LQKENI. The CDR3 consists of 15 residues. V was pared by 2 bases and J by 4 bases, with 14 bases between. This chain's CDR3 is CASSPRTGKGYGYTF. In DNA form, the CDR3 reads TGTGCCAGCTCACCAAGGACTGGGAAGGGCTATGGCTACACCTTC.

This chain joins TRBV18 and TRBJ1-5; D remains ambiguous. CDR1 and CDR2 from the germline V gene are KGHSH and LQKENI. The CDR3 spans 16 residues. Trimming pared 3 bases from V and 3 bases from J, leaving 15 bases between. CDR3 residues: CASSPSAAGLNQPQHF. The CDR3 DNA reads as TGTGCCAGCTCACCTTCCGCAGCGGGCCTCAATCAGCCCCAGCATTTT.